The rows below give T cell receptor beta chains drawn from one sample of a study of blood T cell repertoires in COVID-19. The method was immunoSEQ multiplex PCR; TCRdb's version includes in-frame clones alone and lacks a portion of them. The table shows roughly 140,000 clones, with about nine tenths occurring only once. The sequencing input was peripheral blood. The receptors were sampled from a man in his fifties or sixties with active or convalescent COVID-19. The CDR3 runs from the conserved cysteine through the conserved F or W. The D gene is left open where the match is weak. Expanded clones get a size class; other rows say once, few or many, or leave the size out.

V,D,J,size,CDR3,DNA
TRBV28,TRBD2,TRBJ2-3,.,CASQPGTGLGSSGRDTQYF,TGTGCCAGCCAGCCCGGGACAGGGCTCGGGTCTAGCGGGAGGGATACGCAGTATTTT
TRBV3-1/TRBV3-2,TRBD1,TRBJ2-2,.,CASSPRQGVEELFF,TGTGCCAGCAGCCCCCGACAGGGTGTGGAGGAGCTGTTTTTT
TRBV5-1,TRBD1,TRBJ2-7,.,CASSLNYWTGVYEQYF,TGCGCCAGCAGCTTGAATTATTGGACAGGGGTCTACGAGCAGTACTTC
TRBV4-2,TRBD1,TRBJ2-2,.,CASSHPGTGGPGELFF,TGTGCCAGCAGCCATCCCGGGACAGGGGGCCCCGGGGAGCTGTTTTTT
TRBV4-3,.,TRBJ2-5,.,CASSQAWQGPPRTQYF,TGCGCCAGCAGCCAAGCTTGGCAGGGCCCACCAAGGACCCAGTACTTC
TRBV5-1,TRBD2,TRBJ2-1,.,CASSLVLAGNNEQFF,TGCGCCAGCAGCTTGGTGCTAGCGGGAAACAATGAGCAGTTCTTC
TRBV5-1,.,TRBJ1-4,.,CASSGGGTNEKLFF,TGCGCCAGCAGCGGTGGGGGCACTAATGAAAAACTGTTTTTT
TRBV20-1,.,TRBJ2-1,.,CSAAPYHEQFF,TGCAGTGCCGCACCCTACCATGAGCAGTTCTTC
TRBV29-1,.,TRBJ2-4,.,CSVGQGDIQYF,TGCAGCGTTGGGCAGGGTGACATTCAGTACTTC
TRBV6-6,.,TRBJ1-1,.,CASSQLTGSEAFF,TGTGCCAGCAGCCAATTAACGGGGTCTGAAGCTTTCTTT
TRBV28,.,TRBJ2-7,once,CASSLSGHKTYEQYF,TGTGCCAGCAGTTTATCGGGACACAAAACCTACGAGCAGTACTTC
TRBV6-6,TRBD2,TRBJ2-1,.,CAATSGRAAYNEQFF,TGTGCCGCGACTAGTGGGAGGGCCGCCTACAATGAGCAGTTCTTC
TRBV5-1,.,TRBJ1-2,.,CASSLSGESSGYTF,TGCGCCAGCAGCTTGTCAGGGGAGTCGTCAGGCTACACCTTC
TRBV3-1/TRBV3-2,.,TRBJ1-2,few,CASSQRRGTGYTF,TGTGCCAGCAGCCAACGCAGGGGTACTGGCTACACCTTC
TRBV6-1,TRBD2,TRBJ2-7,.,CASSALRDRAGLAGAYEQYF,TGTGCCAGCAGTGCCTTAAGGGACAGGGCAGGACTAGCGGGAGCCTACGAGCAGTACTTC
TRBV2,.,TRBJ2-7,.,CASSTGGGTEQYF,TGTGCCAGCAGTACAGGGGGAGGGACCGAGCAGTACTTC
TRBV19,TRBD1,TRBJ2-1,.,CASSSQQGALGNKQFF,TGTGCCAGTAGTAGCCAACAGGGGGCGTTGGGGAATAAGCAGTTCTTC
TRBV29-1,TRBD1,TRBJ2-7,.,CSVVRDRGYEQYF,TGCAGCGTCGTCCGGGACAGGGGATACGAGCAGTACTTC
TRBV21-1,.,TRBJ1-3,.,CARTNRGPGNTIYF,TGTGCCAGAACAAACAGGGGGCCTGGAAACACCATATATTTT
TRBV18,.,TRBJ2-2,.,CASSTDTKGAGELFF,TGTGCCAGCTCAACCGATACCAAAGGGGCCGGGGAGCTGTTTTTT
TRBV19,.,TRBJ1-3,.,CASSTHRFSGNTIYF,TGTGCCAGTAGTACCCACAGATTCTCTGGAAACACCATATATTTT
TRBV7-3,.,TRBJ2-1,.,CASSRTEGAKNEQFF,TGTGCCAGCAGCCGAACGGAGGGGGCAAAAAATGAGCAGTTCTTC
TRBV28,.,TRBJ1-4,once,CASRRQWGNEKLFF,TGTGCCAGCAGACGACAGTGGGGAAATGAAAAACTGTTTTTT
TRBV28,.,TRBJ2-7,.,CASSPAHSEQYF,TGTGCCAGCAGTCCCGCGCATTCCGAGCAGTACTTC
TRBV5-1,TRBD1,TRBJ1-3,.,CASSLDRGGNTIYF,TGCGCCAGCAGCTTGGACAGGGGAGGAAACACCATATATTTT
TRBV6-5,TRBD1,TRBJ1-6,.,CASSSGTGGGNSPLHF,TGTGCCAGCAGTTCCGGGACAGGGGGCGGGAATTCACCCCTCCACTTT
TRBV7-2,.,TRBJ1-1,few,CASSLSGTNTEAFF,TGTGCCAGCAGCTTAAGCGGCACGAACACTGAAGCTTTCTTT
TRBV24-1,.,TRBJ2-1,.,CATSDLAQGIHNEQFF,TGTGCCACCAGTGATTTGGCACAGGGAATTCACAATGAGCAGTTCTTC
TRBV19,.,TRBJ2-7,.,CATTQGSRTYEQYF,TGTGCCACCACCCAGGGCTCACGGACCTACGAGCAGTACTTC
TRBV12-3/TRBV12-4,.,TRBJ2-5,once,CASSYGGETQYF,TGTGCCAGCAGTTATGGGGGGGAGACCCAGTACTTC
TRBV5-4,.,TRBJ1-3,.,CASSVDSNTIYF,TGTGCCAGCAGCGTAGACTCTAACACCATATATTTT
TRBV28,TRBD1,TRBJ2-3,.,CASRLGTGIFFDTQYF,TGTGCCAGCCGCCTAGGGACAGGGATATTTTTTGATACGCAGTATTTT
TRBV5-1,TRBD1,TRBJ1-2,few,CASSLRQGATYGYTF,TGCGCCAGCAGCTTAAGACAGGGGGCGACCTATGGCTACACCTTC
TRBV10-1,TRBD1,TRBJ2-5,.,CASSEGGTGQETQYF,TGCGCCAGCAGTGAGGGGGGGACAGGGCAAGAGACCCAGTACTTC
TRBV7-9,TRBD2,TRBJ2-1,once,CASSLALAGGLYNEQFF,TGTGCCAGCAGCTTAGCCCTAGCGGGAGGGCTATACAATGAGCAGTTCTTC
TRBV27,.,TRBJ2-7,.,CASSIRQSYEQYF,TGTGCCAGCAGTATCCGACAGTCCTACGAGCAGTACTTC
TRBV19,TRBD1,TRBJ1-5,.,CASSLWDRGRRSQPQHF,TGTGCCAGTAGTCTCTGGGACAGGGGAAGACGAAGTCAGCCCCAGCATTTT
TRBV6-5,.,TRBJ1-5,once,CASRTSWEGSQPQHF,TGTGCCAGCAGAACGTCGTGGGAGGGGAGTCAGCCCCAGCATTTT
TRBV28,.,TRBJ2-1,.,CASSFQGRNNEQFF,TGTGCCAGCAGTTTCCAGGGGAGAAACAATGAGCAGTTCTTC
TRBV19,.,TRBJ2-7,.,CASSPGSSYEQYF,TGTGCCAGTAGTCCGGGGAGTTCCTACGAGCAGTACTTC
TRBV10-3,TRBD1,TRBJ2-1,.,CATQGQGGDNEQFF,TGTGCCACCCAAGGACAGGGTGGGGACAATGAGCAGTTCTTC
TRBV30,TRBD2,TRBJ2-7,.,CAWSLPPGLPYEQYF,TGTGCCTGGAGTCTCCCCCCGGGACTACCCTACGAGCAGTACTTC
TRBV27,.,TRBJ2-6,.,CASSLRTVLSGANVLTF,TGTGCCAGCAGTTTAAGGACAGTACTCTCTGGGGCCAACGTCCTGACTTTC
TRBV28,TRBD1,TRBJ1-1,.,CASSLWAGTGETEAFF,TGTGCCAGCAGTTTATGGGCCGGGACAGGGGAGACTGAAGCTTTCTTT